This T cell receptor beta chain was observed in a study of shared clonotypes between healthy human individuals. Worth noting for this clone: Its target is unknown.

General study results and limits: Clonotype sharing among donors was thought likely to change with sequencing depth.

Germline loops: CDR1 MNHEY, CDR2 SVGAGI. V was clipped by 2 bases and J by 5 bases, with 10 bases between them. The CDR3 runs to 14 residues. Measured with immunoSEQ multiplex PCR; TCRdb has only the in-frame clones, and not every one. The table lists about 490,000 clones, around 80% of them singletons. Donors were healthy HIV-negative adults without recent acute infections or vaccinations. The chain is built from TRBV6-5 and TRBJ1-5; no clear D gene. Sequenced material: PBMCs. This TCR was recovered from a woman in her thirties or forties in good health. Some clones in this sample may be carry-over from other donors' samples. The CDR3 reads CASSYVEGYQPQHF. CDR3 sequence (DNA): TGTGCCAGCAGTTACGTGGAGGGATATCAGCCCCAGCATTTT.